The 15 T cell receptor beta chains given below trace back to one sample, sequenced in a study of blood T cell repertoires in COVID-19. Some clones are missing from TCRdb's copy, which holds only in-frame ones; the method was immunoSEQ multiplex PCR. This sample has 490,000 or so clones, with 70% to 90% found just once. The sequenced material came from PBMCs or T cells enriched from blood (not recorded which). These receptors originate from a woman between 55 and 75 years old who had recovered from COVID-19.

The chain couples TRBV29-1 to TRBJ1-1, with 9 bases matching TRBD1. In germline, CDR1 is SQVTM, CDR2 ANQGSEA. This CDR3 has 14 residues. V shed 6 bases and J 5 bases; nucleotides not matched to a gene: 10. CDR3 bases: TGCAGCGTCTTTTCGGACAGGGGAGGAACTGAAGCTTTCTTT. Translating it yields CSVFSDRGGTEAFF.

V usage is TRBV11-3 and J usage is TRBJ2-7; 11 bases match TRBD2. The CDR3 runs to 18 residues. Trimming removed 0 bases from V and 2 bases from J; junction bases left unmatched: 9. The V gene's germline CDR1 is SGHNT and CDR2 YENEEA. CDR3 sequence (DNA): TGTGCCAGCAGCTTAGATAGGATAGCGGGGGGGGCCCCCTACGAGCAGTACGTC. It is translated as CASSLDRIAGGAPYEQYV.

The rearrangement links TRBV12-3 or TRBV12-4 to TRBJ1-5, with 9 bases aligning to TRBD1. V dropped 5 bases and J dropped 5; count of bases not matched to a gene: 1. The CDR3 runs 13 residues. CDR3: CASSGTGHQPQHF. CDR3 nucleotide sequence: TGTGCCAGCAGTGGGACAGGGCATCAGCCCCAGCATTTT.

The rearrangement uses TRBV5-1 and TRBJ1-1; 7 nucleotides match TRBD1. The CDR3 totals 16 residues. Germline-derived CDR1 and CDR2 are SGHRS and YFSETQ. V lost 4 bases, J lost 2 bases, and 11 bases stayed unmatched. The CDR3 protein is CASSLKLQGRNTEAFF. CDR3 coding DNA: TGCGCCAGCAGCCTGAAATTACAGGGGCGAAACACTGAAGCTTTCTTT.

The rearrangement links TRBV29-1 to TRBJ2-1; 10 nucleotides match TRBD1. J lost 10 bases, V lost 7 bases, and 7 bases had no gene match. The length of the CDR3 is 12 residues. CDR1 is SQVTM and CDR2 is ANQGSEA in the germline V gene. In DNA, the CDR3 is TGCAGCGGCCGGGACAGGGGTTACGAGCAGTTCTTC. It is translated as CSGRDRGYEQFF.

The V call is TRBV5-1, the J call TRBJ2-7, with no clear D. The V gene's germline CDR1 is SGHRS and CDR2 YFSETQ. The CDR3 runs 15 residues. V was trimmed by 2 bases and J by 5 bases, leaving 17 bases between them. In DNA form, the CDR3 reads TGCGCCAGCAGCTTACCTTGGAGCAATCTGAACGAGCAGTACTTC. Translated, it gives CASSLPWSNLNEQYF.

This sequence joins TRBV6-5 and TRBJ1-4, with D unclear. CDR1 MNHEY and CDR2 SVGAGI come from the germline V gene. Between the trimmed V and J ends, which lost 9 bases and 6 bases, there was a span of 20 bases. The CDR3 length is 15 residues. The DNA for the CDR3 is TGTGCCAGTGGAGCCCGGACGGGGAGAGATGAAAAACTGTTTTTT. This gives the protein CASGARTGRDEKLFF.

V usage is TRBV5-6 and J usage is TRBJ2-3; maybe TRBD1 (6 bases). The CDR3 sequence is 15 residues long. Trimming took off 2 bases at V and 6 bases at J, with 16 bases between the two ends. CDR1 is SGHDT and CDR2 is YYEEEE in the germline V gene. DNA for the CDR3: TGTGCCAGCAGCTTTTATCTACAGGGTGGCGATACGCAGTATTTT. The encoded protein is CASSFYLQGGDTQYF.

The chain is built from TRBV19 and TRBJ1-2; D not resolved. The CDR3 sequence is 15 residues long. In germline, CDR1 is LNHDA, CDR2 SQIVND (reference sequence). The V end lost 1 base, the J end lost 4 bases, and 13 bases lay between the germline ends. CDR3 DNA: TGTGCCAGTAGTATAGTCACGGACGGGAGCTATGGCTACACCTTC. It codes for CASSIVTDGSYGYTF.

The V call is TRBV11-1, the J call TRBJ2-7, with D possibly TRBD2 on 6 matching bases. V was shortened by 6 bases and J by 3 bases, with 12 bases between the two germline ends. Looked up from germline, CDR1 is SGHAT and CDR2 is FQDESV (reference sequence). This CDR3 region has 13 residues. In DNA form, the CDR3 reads TGTGCCAGCAGGGGGGGAGCGAGCTACGAGCAGTACTTC. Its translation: CASRGGASYEQYF.

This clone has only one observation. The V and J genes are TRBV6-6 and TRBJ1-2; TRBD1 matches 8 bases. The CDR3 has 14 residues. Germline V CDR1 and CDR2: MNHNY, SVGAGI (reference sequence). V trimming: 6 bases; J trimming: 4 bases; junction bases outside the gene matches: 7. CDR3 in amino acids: CASRPPGGGYGYTF. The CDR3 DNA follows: TGTGCCAGCAGACCCCCAGGGGGCGGCTATGGCTACACCTTC.

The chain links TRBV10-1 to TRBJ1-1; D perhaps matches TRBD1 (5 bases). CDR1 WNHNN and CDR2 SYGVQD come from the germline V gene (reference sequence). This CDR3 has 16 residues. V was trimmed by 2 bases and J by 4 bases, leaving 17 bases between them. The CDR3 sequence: CASSEGALYQGTEAFF. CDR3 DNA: TGCGCCAGCAGTGAGGGGGCCCTCTACCAGGGCACTGAAGCTTTCTTT.

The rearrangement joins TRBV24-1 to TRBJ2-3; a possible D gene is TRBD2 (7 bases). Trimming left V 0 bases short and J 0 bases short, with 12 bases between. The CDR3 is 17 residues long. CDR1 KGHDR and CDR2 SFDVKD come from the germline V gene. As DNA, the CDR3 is TGTGCCACCAGTGATTTGAGGGGGGGGGTTAGCACAGATACGCAGTATTTT. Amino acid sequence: CATSDLRGGVSTDTQYF.

The CDR3 region is CASSQDNRGNIQYF. The DNA of the CDR3 is TGTGCCAGCAGCCAAGATAACCGGGGGAACATTCAGTACTTC. V and J are TRBV14 and TRBJ2-4, with D possibly matching TRBD2 (6 bases). CDR1 is SGHDN and CDR2 is FVKESK in the germline V gene. V shed 0 bases and J shed 7 bases, with 10 bases lying between them. This CDR3 has 14 amino acids. Supplemented by reference TRBV14 and TRBJ2-4, the full variable domain reads EAGVTQFPSHSVIEKGQTVTLRCDPISGHDNLYWYRRVMGKEIKFLLHFVKESKQDESGMPNNRFLAERTGGTYSTLKVQPAELEDSGVYFCASSQDNRGNIQYFGAGTRLSVL.

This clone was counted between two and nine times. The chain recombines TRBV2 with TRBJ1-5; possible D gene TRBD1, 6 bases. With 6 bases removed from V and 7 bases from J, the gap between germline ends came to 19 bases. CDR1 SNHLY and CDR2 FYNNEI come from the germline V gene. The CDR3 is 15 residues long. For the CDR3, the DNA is TGTGCCAGCAGGTCGGGTGGGGGGGCGGACCAGCCCCAGCATTTT. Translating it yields CASRSGGGADQPQHF.